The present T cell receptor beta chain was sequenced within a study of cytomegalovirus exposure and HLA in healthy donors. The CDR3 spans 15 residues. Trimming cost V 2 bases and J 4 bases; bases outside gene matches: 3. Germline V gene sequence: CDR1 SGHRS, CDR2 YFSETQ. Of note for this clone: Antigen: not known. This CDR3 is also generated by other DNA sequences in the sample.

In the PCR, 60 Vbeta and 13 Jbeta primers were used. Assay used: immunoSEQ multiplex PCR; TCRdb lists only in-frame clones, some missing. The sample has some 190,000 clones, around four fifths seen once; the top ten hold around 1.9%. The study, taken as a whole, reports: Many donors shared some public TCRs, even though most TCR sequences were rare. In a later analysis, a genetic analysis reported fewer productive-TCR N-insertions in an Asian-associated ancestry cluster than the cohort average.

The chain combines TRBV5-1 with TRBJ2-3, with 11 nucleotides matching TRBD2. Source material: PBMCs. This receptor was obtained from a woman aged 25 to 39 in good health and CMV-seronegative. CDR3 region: CASSLTSGGSDTQYF. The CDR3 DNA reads TGCGCCAGCAGCTTAACTAGCGGGGGATCAGATACGCAGTATTTT.